This record looks at one T cell receptor beta chain sequence and its context. Its cognate antigen is unknown. Germline V gives CDR1 LGHNA, CDR2 YSLEER. The V gene end was trimmed by 0 bases and the J gene end by 4 bases; junction bases not matched to a gene: 2. The CDR3 runs 14 residues. This entry comes from a study of cytotoxic CD8 clonotypes in ibrutinib-treated CLL. Looking at the study overall: For this cohort, patients were roughly 10 relapsed/refractory and some 15 treatment-naive, while 17 were IGHV unmutated. Points from the study as a whole: Patients had baseline clonality above age-matched healthy donors, and this clonality moved with circulating CD8+ T-cell counts.

Here immunoSEQ multiplex PCR was the method, and the copy in TCRdb shows in-frame clones only, minus some. The sample holds some 310,000 clones; approximately 80% are singletons and the top ten take approximately 7%. The genes are TRBV4-3 and TRBJ2-7, with 8 bases lining up with TRBD1. This TCR derives from a human donor with chronic lymphocytic leukemia. The sample here was PBMCs, taken before ibrutinib treatment. CDR3 residues: CASSQDRGQYEQYF. The CDR3 region has the DNA TGCGCCAGCAGCCAAGACAGGGGGCAGTACGAGCAGTACTTC.